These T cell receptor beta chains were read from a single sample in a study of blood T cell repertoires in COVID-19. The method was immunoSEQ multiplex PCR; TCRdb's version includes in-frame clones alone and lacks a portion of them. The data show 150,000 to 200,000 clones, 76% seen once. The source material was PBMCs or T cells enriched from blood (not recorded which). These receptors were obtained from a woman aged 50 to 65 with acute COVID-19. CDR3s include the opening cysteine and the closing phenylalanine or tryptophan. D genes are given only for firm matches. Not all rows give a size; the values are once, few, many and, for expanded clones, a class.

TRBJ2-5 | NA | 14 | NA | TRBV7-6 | CASSLEAGGETQYF | TGTGCCAGCAGCTTAGAGGCAGGGGGGGAGACCCAGTACTTC
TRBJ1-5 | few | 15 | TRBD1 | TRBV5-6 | CASSTRGSSYQPQHF | TGTGCCAGCAGCACCAGGGGGTCATCTTATCAGCCCCAGCATTTT
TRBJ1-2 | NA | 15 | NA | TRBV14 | CASKGGSNRRYGYTF | TGTGCCAGCAAGGGAGGGAGTAATCGACGCTATGGCTACACCTTC
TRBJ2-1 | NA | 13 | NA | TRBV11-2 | CASSGYRGNEQFF | TGTGCCAGCAGCGGATACCGGGGCAATGAGCAGTTCTTC
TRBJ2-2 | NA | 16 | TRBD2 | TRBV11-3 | CASSLLAGVTGRELFF | TGTGCCAGCAGCCTCCTAGCGGGGGTTACGGGCCGGGAGCTGTTTTTT
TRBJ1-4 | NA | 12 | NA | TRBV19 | CASQGRGEKLFF | TGTGCCAGTCAAGGTCGAGGGGAAAAACTGTTTTTT
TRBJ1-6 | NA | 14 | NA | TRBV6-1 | CASSEWLADSPLHF | TGTGCCAGCAGTGAATGGTTGGCCGATTCACCCCTCCACTTT
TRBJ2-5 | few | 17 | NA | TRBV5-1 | CASSLGVGARSQETQYF | TGCGCCAGCAGCTTGGGGGTAGGGGCACGAAGTCAAGAGACCCAGTACTTC
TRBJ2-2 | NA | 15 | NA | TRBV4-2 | CASSQVGTQTGELFF | TGTGCCAGCAGCCAAGTCGGGACTCAAACCGGGGAGCTGTTTTTT
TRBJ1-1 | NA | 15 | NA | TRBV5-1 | CASSSTPSAGTEAFF | TGCGCCAGCAGCTCGACTCCGTCCGCCGGGACTGAAGCTTTCTTT
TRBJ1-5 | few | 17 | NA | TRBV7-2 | CASSLVGAGESNQPQHF | TGTGCCAGCAGCTTAGTCGGAGCGGGTGAGAGCAATCAGCCCCAGCATTTT
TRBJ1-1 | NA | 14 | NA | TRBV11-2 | CASSLDLGLTEAFF | TGTGCCAGCAGCTTAGATCTAGGATTAACTGAAGCTTTCTTT
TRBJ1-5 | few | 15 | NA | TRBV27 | CASSLSRDKSQPQHF | TGTGCCAGCAGTTTGTCCAGGGATAAGAGTCAGCCCCAGCATTTT
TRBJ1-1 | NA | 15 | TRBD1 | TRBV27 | CASSLGQGYRTEAFF | TGTGCCAGCAGTTTGGGACAGGGCTATCGTACTGAAGCTTTCTTT
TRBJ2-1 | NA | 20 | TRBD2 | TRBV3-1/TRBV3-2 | CASSQASLAAPATDPHEQFF | TGTGCCAGCAGCCAAGCCTCACTAGCGGCGCCGGCCACCGACCCCCATGAGCAGTTCTTC
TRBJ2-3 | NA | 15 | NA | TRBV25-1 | CASSEGQGGWDTQYF | TGTGCCAGCAGTGAGGGCCAGGGTGGATGGGATACGCAGTATTTT
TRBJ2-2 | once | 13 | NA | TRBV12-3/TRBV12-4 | CASSRSDTGELFF | TGTGCCAGCAGCCGGAGCGACACCGGGGAGCTGTTTTTT
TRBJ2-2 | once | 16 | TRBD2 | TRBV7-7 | CASSLAGQINTGELFF | TGTGCTAGCAGCTTAGCGGGGCAGATCAACACCGGGGAGCTGTTTTTT
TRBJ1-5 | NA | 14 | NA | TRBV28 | CASARGWGNQPQHF | TGTGCCAGCGCCCGGGGATGGGGCAATCAGCCCCAGCATTTT
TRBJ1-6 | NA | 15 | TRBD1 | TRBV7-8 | CASNSQGALGSPLHF | TGTGCCAGCAATTCACAGGGGGCGCTTGGGTCACCCCTCCACTTT
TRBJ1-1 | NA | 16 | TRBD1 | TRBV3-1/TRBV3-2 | CASRKSTGAGNTEAFF | TGTGCCAGCAGGAAAAGCACAGGGGCCGGGAACACTGAAGCTTTCTTT
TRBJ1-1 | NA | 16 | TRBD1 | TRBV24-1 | CATREGTGGAGAEAFF | TGTGCCACCAGGGAGGGGACAGGGGGCGCCGGCGCTGAAGCTTTCTTT
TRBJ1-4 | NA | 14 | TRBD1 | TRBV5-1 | CASSTGDSAEKLFF | TGCGCCAGCAGCACCGGGGACAGTGCGGAAAAACTGTTTTTT
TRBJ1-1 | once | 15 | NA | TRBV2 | CASSEWGRGNTEAFF | TGTGCCAGCAGTGAATGGGGCAGAGGCAACACTGAAGCTTTCTTT
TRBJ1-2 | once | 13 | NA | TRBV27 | CASSLRGNYGYTF | TGTGCCAGCAGTTTACGGGGAAACTATGGCTACACCTTC
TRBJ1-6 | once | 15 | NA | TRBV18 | CASVDVYTGNSPLHF | TGTGCCAGCGTTGACGTATACACGGGTAATTCACCCCTCCACTTT
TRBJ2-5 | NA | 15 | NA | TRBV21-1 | CASSKAPTGGETQYF | TGTGCCAGCAGCAAAGCCCCGACAGGGGGGGAGACCCAGTACTTC
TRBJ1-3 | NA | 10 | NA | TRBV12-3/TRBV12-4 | CASSQNTIYF | TGTGCCAGCAGCCAAAACACCATATATTTT
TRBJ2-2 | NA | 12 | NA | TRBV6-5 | CATTIGVGELFF | TGTGCCACTACCATCGGAGTGGGGGAGCTGTTTTTT
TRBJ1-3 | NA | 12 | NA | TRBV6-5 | CASTASGNTIYF | TGTGCCAGCACCGCGTCTGGAAACACCATATATTTT
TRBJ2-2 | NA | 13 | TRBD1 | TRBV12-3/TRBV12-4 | CASQGANTGELFF | TGTGCCAGTCAGGGGGCGAACACCGGGGAGCTGTTTTTT
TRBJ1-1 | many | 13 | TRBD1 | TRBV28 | CASRASTGPEAFF | TGTGCCAGCAGGGCTTCGACAGGGCCTGAAGCTTTCTTT
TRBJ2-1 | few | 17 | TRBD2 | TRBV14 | CASSPPLAGGAYNEQFF | TGTGCCAGCAGCCCCCCTCTAGCGGGGGGCGCCTACAATGAGCAGTTCTTC
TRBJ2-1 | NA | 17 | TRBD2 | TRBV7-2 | CASSLPLAGGSYNEQFF | TGTGCCAGCAGCTTACCCCTAGCGGGGGGGTCCTACAATGAGCAGTTCTTC
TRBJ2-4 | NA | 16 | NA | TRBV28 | CASSLYTQGAKNIQYF | TGTGCCAGCAGTTTATACACACAGGGAGCCAAAAACATTCAGTACTTC
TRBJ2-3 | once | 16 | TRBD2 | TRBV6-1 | CASSERSGGVTDTQYF | TGTGCCAGCAGTGAACGTAGCGGGGGGGTGACAGATACGCAGTATTTT
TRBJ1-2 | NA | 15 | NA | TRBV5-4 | CASSLVGVRVDSYTF | TGTGCCAGCAGCTTGGTTGGTGTCAGGGTCGACTCTTACACCTTC
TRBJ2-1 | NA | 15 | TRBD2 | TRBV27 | CASSFSSGGAHEQFF | TGTGCCAGCAGTTTCTCTAGCGGGGGGGCTCATGAGCAGTTCTTC
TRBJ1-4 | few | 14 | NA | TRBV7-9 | CASSLGQPFEKLFF | TGTGCCAGCAGCCTTGGACAGCCGTTTGAAAAACTGTTTTTT
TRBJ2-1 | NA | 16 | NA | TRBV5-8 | CASSFLRGASGNEQFF | TGTGCCAGCAGCTTTCTGCGGGGCGCCTCTGGGAATGAGCAGTTCTTC
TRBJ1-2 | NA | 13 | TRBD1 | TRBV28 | CASLATGGRGYTF | TGTGCCAGCTTAGCGACAGGGGGTCGGGGCTACACCTTC
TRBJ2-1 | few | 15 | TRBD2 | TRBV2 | CASSDGLAGWYGQFF | TGTGCCAGCAGTGATGGACTAGCGGGGTGGTATGGGCAGTTCTTC
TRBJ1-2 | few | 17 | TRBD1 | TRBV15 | CATSPDRAPLTNYGYTF | TGTGCCACCAGCCCAGACAGGGCCCCCCTAACTAACTATGGCTACACCTTC
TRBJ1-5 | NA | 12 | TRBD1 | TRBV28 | CASNTGAQPQHF | TGTGCCAGCAACACAGGGGCTCAGCCCCAGCATTTT
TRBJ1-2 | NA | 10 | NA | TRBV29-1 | CSVGGQGYTF | TGCAGCGTTGGGGGACAAGGCTACACCTTC
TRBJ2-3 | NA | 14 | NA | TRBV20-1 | CSASRTQVADTQYF | TGCAGTGCTAGTAGAACGCAAGTAGCAGATACGCAGTATTTT
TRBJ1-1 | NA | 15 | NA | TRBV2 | CASREDFNLDTEAFF | TGTGCCAGCAGGGAAGACTTCAATCTGGACACTGAAGCTTTCTTT
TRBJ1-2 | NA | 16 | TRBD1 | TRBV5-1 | CASSPGTGGVYYGYTF | TGCGCCAGCAGCCCGGGGACAGGGGGAGTGTACTATGGCTACACCTTC
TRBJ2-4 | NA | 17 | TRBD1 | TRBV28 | CASKAQGTAQAKNIQYF | TGTGCCAGCAAGGCCCAAGGGACAGCCCAAGCCAAAAACATTCAGTACTTC